The 22 T cell receptor beta chains presented below share a single source sample, sequenced in a study of chemoradiotherapy in HPV16-positive cancers. Clones were read by immunoSEQ multiplex PCR, and TCRdb kept only the in-frame ones, dropping some. The data show roughly 3,000 clones, with 70% to 85% seen just once and roughly 6.4% held by the top ten. The sequenced sample was tumor tissue, obtained from a patient who underwent chemoradiotherapy. The source is a human donor with HPV-associated anogenital cancer.

This chain links TRBV7-2 with TRBJ2-3; 11 bases map to TRBD2. Germline values: CDR1 SGHTA, CDR2 FQGNSA. The CDR3 totals 19 residues. Germline trimming cut 5 bases from V and 0 bases from J; bases unmatched to any gene: 13. CDR3 residues: CASSLTLLAGGASTDTQYF. The CDR3 DNA follows: TGTGCCAGCAGCCTCACCCTCCTAGCGGGAGGCGCGAGCACAGATACGCAGTATTTT.

The rearrangement links TRBV7-2 to TRBJ2-7, with D perhaps matching TRBD2 (6 bases). CDR1 SGHTA and CDR2 FQGNSA come from the germline V gene. Trimming removed 4 bases at V and 2 bases at J, with 12 bases between. The CDR3 is made up of 14 amino acids. DNA of the CDR3: TGTGCCAGCAGCTCCGGGACTGGAGCCTACGAGCAGTACTTC. Encoded protein: CASSSGTGAYEQYF.

V gene TRBV6-1 combines with J gene TRBJ2-3; perhaps D is TRBD1 or TRBD2 (5 bases each). V shed 4 bases and J shed 0 bases, with 17 bases lying between them. Germline-derived CDR1 and CDR2 are MNHNS and SASEGT. The CDR3 length is 17 residues. CDR3 DNA: TGTGCCAGCAGTGCACAGGCTGGGGGTCCTAGCACAGATACGCAGTATTTT. Its translation: CASSAQAGGPSTDTQYF.

The gene calls are TRBV6-1 and TRBJ2-5, with 10 nucleotides matching TRBD1. J was trimmed by 14 bases and V by 1 base; bases with no gene match: 13. Germline CDR1 reads MNHNS; CDR2 reads SASEGT. The CDR3 runs 15 residues. The CDR3 here is CASSEGGTGDIPFYF. The CDR3 DNA reads TGTGCCAGCAGTGAAGGGGGGACAGGGGATATCCCTTTCTACTTC.

The chain is built from TRBV2 and TRBJ2-7; TRBD2 aligns across 12 bases. Germline values: CDR1 SNHLY, CDR2 FYNNEI. This CDR3 is 14 amino acids long. Unmatched junction bases numbered 0, after V lost 6 bases and J lost 0 bases. The CDR3 DNA is TGTGCCAGCAGACTAGCGGGGGGCTCCTACGAGCAGTACTTC. Its protein is CASRLAGGSYEQYF. Complete variable domain (other parts from reference TRBV2 and TRBJ2-7): EPEVTQTPSHQVTQMGQEVILRCVPISNHLYFYWYRQILGQKVEFLVSFYNNEISEKSEIFDDQFSVERPDGSNFTLKIRSTKLEDSAMYFCASRLAGGSYEQYFGPGTRLTVT.

The rearrangement joins TRBV25-1 to TRBJ2-3; perhaps D is TRBD1 or TRBD2 (5 bases each). CDR1 is MGHDK, CDR2 SYGVNS, per germline. The CDR3 runs to 14 residues. V shed 6 bases and J shed 13 bases, with 23 bases lying between them. The chain's CDR3 is CASSDNPGPGVEYF. In nucleotides, the CDR3 is TGTGCCAGCAGCGACAACCCGGGACCCGGAGTTGAGTATTTT.

The chain links TRBV9 to TRBJ2-1; possibly TRBD2 for D (6 bases). Trimming shortened V by 3 bases and J by 0 bases, and 13 bases separated the two germline ends. The CDR3 is 16 residues long. In germline, CDR1 is SGDLS, CDR2 YYNGEE. The CDR3 DNA sequence: TGTGCCAGCAGCGCACTAGCAGATAGCTCCTACAATGAGCAGTTCTTC. Residues: CASSALADSSYNEQFF.

The chain links TRBV30 to TRBJ2-7; D not certain. In germline, CDR1 is GTSNPN, CDR2 SVGIG (reference sequence). V shed 0 bases and J shed 5 bases, with 11 bases lying between them. The length of the CDR3 is 13 residues. For the CDR3, the DNA is TGTGCCTGGAGTGTAGATAGTAAGCACGAGCAGTACTTC. Translated: CAWSVDSKHEQYF.

This clone was seen only once. The chain links TRBV5-5 to TRBJ2-3; D unclear. Trimming shortened V by 0 bases and J by 5 bases, and 13 bases separated the two germline ends. The CDR3 extends over 15 amino acids. From germline, CDR1 is SGHKS and CDR2 YYEKEE (reference sequence). CDR3 in amino acids: CASSLVGNPKDTQYF. The CDR3 DNA is TGTGCCAGCAGCTTGGTGGGAAATCCTAAAGATACGCAGTATTTT.

The gene calls are TRBV20-1 and TRBJ2-1; the D is unclear. Germline assignment: CDR1 DFQATT and CDR2 SNEGSKA (reference sequence). Trimming removed 6 bases from V and 9 bases from J, with 9 bases in between. The CDR3 sequence is 10 residues long. CDR3 nucleotides: TGCAGTGCAATTCGGATTGAGCAGTTCTTC. Translating it yields CSAIRIEQFF.

This rearrangement joins TRBV7-2 to TRBJ1-1, with unresolved D. The V gene's germline CDR1 is SGHTA and CDR2 FQGNSA. The CDR3 runs 11 residues. V was cut by 2 bases and J by 8 bases, with 6 bases left in between. The CDR3 loop reads CASSLFREAFF. Written as DNA, the CDR3 is TGTGCCAGCAGCTTATTCAGGGAAGCTTTCTTT.

By share of the sample, this clone is large. The chain carries TRBV4-1 and TRBJ1-6; TRBD1 matches 9 bases. V dropped 0 bases and J dropped 8; count of bases not matched to a gene: 11. The length of the CDR3 is 18 residues. Germline CDR1 MGHRA, CDR2 YSYEKL. As DNA, the CDR3 is TGCGCCAGCAGCCAAGAGTCACCTGAAACAGGGGGCTATTCACCCCTCCACTTT. This codes for CASSQESPETGGYSPLHF.

The chain couples TRBV25-1 to TRBJ2-7; 8 bases are a match to TRBD1. This CDR3 region has 16 residues. CDR1 and CDR2 (germline): MGHDK, SYGVNS. V shed 4 bases and J 2 bases; nucleotides not matched to a gene: 10. The CDR3 DNA sequence: TGTGCCAGCAGTGTCCTGCGGACAGGGATCACCTACGAGCAGTACTTC. It encodes CASSVLRTGITYEQYF.

The rearrangement links TRBV6-1 to TRBJ2-7, with D perhaps assigned TRBD1 or TRBD2 (5 bases each). V was clipped by 6 bases and J by 1 base, with 16 bases between them. The CDR3 is made up of 15 amino acids. Germline values: CDR1 MNHNS, CDR2 SASEGT. CDR3 in amino acids: CASSQIAGASYEQYF. The DNA for the CDR3 is TGTGCCAGCAGCCAAATCGCCGGGGCTTCCTACGAGCAGTACTTC.

The V gene is TRBV7-9, the J gene TRBJ2-3; TRBD2 aligns across 14 bases. J lost 8 bases, V lost 4 bases, and 5 bases had no gene match. Germline lookup yields CDR1 SEHNR and CDR2 FQNEAQ (reference sequence). CDR3 size: 15 residues. CDR3 nucleotide sequence: TGTGCCAGCAGCTCCTCGACTAGCGGGAGGGGTACGCAGTATTTT. This codes for CASSSSTSGRGTQYF.

This clone appeared a few times. CDR3 region: CASSWTGQGGYTF. In DNA, the CDR3 is TGTGCCAGCAGTTGGACCGGGCAGGGCGGCTACACCTTC. This rearrangement joins TRBV7-2 to TRBJ1-2, with D possibly matching TRBD1 (5 bases). CDR1 is SGHTA and CDR2 is FQGNSA in the germline V gene. The CDR3 runs to 13 residues. Trimming pared 6 bases from V and 8 bases from J, leaving 16 bases between.

This sequence joins TRBV7-7 and TRBJ2-3; 11 nucleotides align to TRBD2. The CDR3 consists of 13 residues. J was trimmed by 3 bases and V by 9 bases; bases with no gene match: 2. Germline V gene sequence: CDR1 SSHAT, CDR2 FNYEAQ (reference sequence). The CDR3 reads CASSGGETDTQYF. The DNA of the CDR3 is TGTGCCAGTAGCGGGGGGGAGACAGATACGCAGTATTTT.

J is TRBJ2-7 and V is TRBV4-2; the match to TRBD1 covers 9 bases. V gave up 0 bases and J gave up 0 bases; unmatched junction bases: 6. The CDR3 runs to 17 residues. CDR1 is LGHNA, CDR2 YNFKEQ, per germline. The DNA of the CDR3 is TGTGCCAGCAGCCAAGATTTGGGGACAGGGACCTCCTACGAGCAGTACTTC. Its protein product is CASSQDLGTGTSYEQYF.

The V call is TRBV27, the J call TRBJ2-7; D unclear. From germline, CDR1 is MNHEY and CDR2 SMNVEV (reference sequence). V lost 4 bases and J lost 4, with 11 bases in between. The CDR3 length is 13 residues. This chain's CDR3 is CASSSSVIYEQYF. DNA of the CDR3: TGTGCCAGCAGTTCCAGCGTAATATACGAGCAGTACTTC.

This rearrangement joins TRBV9 to TRBJ2-5; TRBD1 agrees at 7 bases. The CDR3 runs 18 residues. J was trimmed by 0 bases and V by 3 bases; bases with no gene match: 14. Germline values: CDR1 SGDLS, CDR2 YYNGEE. CDR3 loop: CASSASPYRDSNQETQYF. In DNA form, the CDR3 reads TGTGCCAGCAGCGCCTCCCCCTACCGGGACAGCAACCAAGAGACCCAGTACTTC.

This chain uses TRBV6-5 with TRBJ2-7; 11 nucleotides line up with TRBD2. CDR1 and CDR2 from the germline V gene are MNHEY and SVGAGI. The CDR3 is made up of 16 amino acids. V shed 2 bases and J 1 base; nucleotides not matched to a gene: 4. Here the CDR3 DNA reads TGTGCCAGCAGTTACATAGGACTAGCGGGTTCCTACGAGCAGTACTTC. Protein product: CASSYIGLAGSYEQYF.

This clone was observed a handful of times. The CDR3 nucleotides are TGTGCCAGCAGCCGTCAGGGGGCGTCGGGAAACACCATATATTTT. Protein: CASSRQGASGNTIYF. The chain is built from TRBV7-9 and TRBJ1-3; 8 bases fit TRBD1. Germline CDR1 reads SEHNR; CDR2 reads FQNEAQ (reference sequence). V lost 5 bases, J lost 4 bases, and 7 bases stayed unmatched. This CDR3 is 15 amino acids long. Using reference TRBV7-9 and TRBJ1-3 for the parts outside the CDR3, the full variable domain is DTGVSQNPRHKITKRGQNVTFRCDPISEHNRLYWYRQTLGQGPEFLTYFQNEAQLEKSRLLSDRFSAERPKGSFSTLEIQRTEQGDSAMYLCASSRQGASGNTIYFGEGSWLTVV.